This T cell receptor delta chain emerged from a study of delta chains in infants with herpesvirus infections. Study-wide context: Infants in Uganda were tracked from birth through primary CMV infection. A public fetal Vdelta1/Vgamma8 clonotype was sought in postnatally CMV-infected infants.

Notes on the study in general: The study lacked race- and environment-matched controls and was small. The public clonotype appeared only at the first post-infection time point.

This clone was observed a few times. Its specificity is unknown. This is likely an artifact of a read error, given a far larger clone one base away. This CDR3 region has 18 residues. Germline V CDR1 and CDR2: NSMFDY, ISSIKDK. With 0 bases removed from V and 3 bases from J, the gap between germline ends came to 24 bases. Gamma-chain- and delta-chain-specific primers converted PBMC RNA into TCR cDNA. TCRdb processed the RT-PCR reads again with the CATT caller. Altogether a few hundred delta-chain clones are present, less than 20% being singletons, with the ten largest covering 30% to 40%. The clonotype comes from a human donor who was a Ugandan infant, either HIV-exposed or HIV-unexposed (not recorded which). The rearrangement links TRAV29/DV5 to TRDJ1; possibly TRDD3 for D (5 bases). The sequences come from peripheral blood, collected at time point 1 of longitudinal follow-up. Here the CDR3 DNA reads TGTGCAGCAAGCGCCGGGGGCTACGTACTGGAGTACGCCGATAAACTCATCTTT. It yields the protein CAASAGGYVLEYADKLIF.